This T cell receptor beta chain is from a study of T cells in Graves' hyperthyroidism and ophthalmopathy. This clonotype occurred many times. Germline V gene lookup returns CDR1 LGHNA and CDR2 YNFKEQ. Deletions cut 0 bases from V and 3 bases from J, with 12 bases between. The CDR3 contains 15 residues. Patients aged 18 to 65 with hyperthyroidism were newly diagnosed, with duration under 2 months. Extraction of PBMCs used roughly 9.4 ml of fresh peripheral blood. Amplification of TCR beta CDR3 regions used RNA as the template. HTBI primers drove first-round RT-PCR of the TCR CDR3. TCRdb called the multiplex PCR reads again in MiXCR, with one record for every CDR3 protein. The data show 350,000 to 450,000 distinct CDR3 sequences, approximately 18% seen once.

This clonotype was sampled from a woman aged 25 to 39 with Graves' hyperthyroidism that later progressed to Graves' ophthalmopathy. The V call is TRBV4-2, the J call TRBJ2-7; D is uncertain. Specimen: blood. For the CDR3, the DNA is TGTGCCAGCAGCCAAGATGGGCGGCGCTTCTACGAGCAGTACTTC. It specifies CASSQDGRRFYEQYF.